What follows describes a single T cell receptor (beta chain). The sample is drawn from a study of CD4 T cells in relation to SARS-CoV-2 and coronaviruses. V was cut by 9 bases and J by 4 bases, with 15 bases left in between. Germline V CDR1 and CDR2: KGHDR, SFDVKD. This CDR3 has 14 amino acids. Unexposed donor CD4+ T cells date from about 2011-2018, before the COVID-19 pandemic. Generated by immunoSEQ multiplex PCR, the TCRdb table keeps only in-frame clones and is missing some. The sample has more than 55,000 clones, about nine tenths seen once; the top ten hold 1.3% to 1.5%. The V and J genes are TRBV24-1 and TRBJ2-1; D possibly matches TRBD1 or TRBD2 (6 bases each). The receptor was derived from a human donor in good health. The sequencing sample was made of memory CD4+ T cells from PBMCs. Written as DNA, the CDR3 is TGTGCCACCGAGGGGGGATTGGGATACAATGAGCAGTTCTTC. This sequence encodes CATEGGLGYNEQFF.